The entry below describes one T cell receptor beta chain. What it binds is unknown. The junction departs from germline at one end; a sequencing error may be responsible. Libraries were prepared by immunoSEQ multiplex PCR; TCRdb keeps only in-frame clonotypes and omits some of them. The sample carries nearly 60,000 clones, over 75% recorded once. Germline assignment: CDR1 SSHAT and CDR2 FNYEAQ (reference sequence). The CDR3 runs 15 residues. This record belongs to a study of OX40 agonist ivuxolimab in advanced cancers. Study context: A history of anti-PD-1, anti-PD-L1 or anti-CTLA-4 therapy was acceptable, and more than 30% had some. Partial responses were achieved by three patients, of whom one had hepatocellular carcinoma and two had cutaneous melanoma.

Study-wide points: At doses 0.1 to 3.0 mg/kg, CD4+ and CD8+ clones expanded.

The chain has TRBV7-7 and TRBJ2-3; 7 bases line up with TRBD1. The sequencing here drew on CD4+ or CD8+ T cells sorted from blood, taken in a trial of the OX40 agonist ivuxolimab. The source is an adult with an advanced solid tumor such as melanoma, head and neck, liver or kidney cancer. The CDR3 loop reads CASSLTGAMGDTQYF. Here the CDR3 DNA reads TGTGCTAGCAGCTTAACAGGGGCAATGGGAGATACGCAGTATTTT. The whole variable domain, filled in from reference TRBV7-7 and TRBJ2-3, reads GAGVSQSPRYKVTKRGQDVTLRCDPISSHATLYWYQQALGQGPEFLTYFNYEAQPDKSGLPSDRFSAERPEGSISTLTIQRTEQRDSAMYRCASSLTGAMGDTQYFGPGTRLTVL.